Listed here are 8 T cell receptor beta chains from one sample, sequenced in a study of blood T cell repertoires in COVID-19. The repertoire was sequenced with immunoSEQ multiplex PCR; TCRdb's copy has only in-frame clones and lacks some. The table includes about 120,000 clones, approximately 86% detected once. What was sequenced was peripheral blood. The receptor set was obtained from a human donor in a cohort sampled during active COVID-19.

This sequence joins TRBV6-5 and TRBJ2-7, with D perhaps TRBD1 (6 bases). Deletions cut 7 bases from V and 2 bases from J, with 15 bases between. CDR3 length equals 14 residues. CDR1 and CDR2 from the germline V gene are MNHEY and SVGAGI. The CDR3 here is CASNTQGIPYEQYF. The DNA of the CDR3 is TGTGCCAGCAACACACAGGGAATCCCCTACGAGCAGTACTTC.

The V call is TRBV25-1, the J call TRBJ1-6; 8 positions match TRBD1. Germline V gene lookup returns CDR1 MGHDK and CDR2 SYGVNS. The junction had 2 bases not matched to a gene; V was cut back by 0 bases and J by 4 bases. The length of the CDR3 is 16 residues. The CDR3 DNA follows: TGTGCCAGCAGTGAATATGGGACAGGATATAATTCACCCCTCCACTTT. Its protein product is CASSEYGTGYNSPLHF.

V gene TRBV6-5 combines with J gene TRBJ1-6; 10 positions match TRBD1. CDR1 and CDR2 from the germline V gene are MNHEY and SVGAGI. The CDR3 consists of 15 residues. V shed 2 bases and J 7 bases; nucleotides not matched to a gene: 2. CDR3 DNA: TGTGCCAGCAGTTACAGGACAGGGGGGAATTCACCCCTCCACTTT. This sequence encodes CASSYRTGGNSPLHF.

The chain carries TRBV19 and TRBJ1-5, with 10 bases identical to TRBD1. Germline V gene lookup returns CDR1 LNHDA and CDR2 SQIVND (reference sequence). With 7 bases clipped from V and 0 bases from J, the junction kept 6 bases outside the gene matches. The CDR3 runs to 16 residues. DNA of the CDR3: TGTGCCAGTATCGACAGGGGGCCATATAGCAATCAGCCCCAGCATTTT. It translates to CASIDRGPYSNQPQHF.

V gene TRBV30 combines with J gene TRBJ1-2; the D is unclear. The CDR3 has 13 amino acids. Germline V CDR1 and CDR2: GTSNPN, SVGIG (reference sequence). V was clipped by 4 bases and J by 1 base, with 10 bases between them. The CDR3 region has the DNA TGTGCCTGGATACGTGACAATAACTATGGCTACACCTTC. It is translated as CAWIRDNNYGYTF.

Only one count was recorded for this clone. CDR3 sequence reads: CASSSTRNYGYTF. The CDR3 coding sequence is TGCGCCAGCAGCTCAACACGAAACTATGGCTACACCTTC. The J gene is TRBJ1-2, the V gene TRBV5-1; D unclear. Germline assignment: CDR1 SGHRS and CDR2 YFSETQ. The CDR3 consists of 13 residues. V was clipped by 3 bases and J by 2 bases, with 8 bases between them.

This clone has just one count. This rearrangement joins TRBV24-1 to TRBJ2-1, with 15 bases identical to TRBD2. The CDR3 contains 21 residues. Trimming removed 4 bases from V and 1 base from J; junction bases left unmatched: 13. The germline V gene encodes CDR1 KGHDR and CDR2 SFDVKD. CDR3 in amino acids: CATSDTTGGTSGRRSYNEQFF. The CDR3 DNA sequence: TGTGCCACCAGTGACACGACAGGGGGGACTAGCGGGAGGAGGTCCTACAATGAGCAGTTCTTC.

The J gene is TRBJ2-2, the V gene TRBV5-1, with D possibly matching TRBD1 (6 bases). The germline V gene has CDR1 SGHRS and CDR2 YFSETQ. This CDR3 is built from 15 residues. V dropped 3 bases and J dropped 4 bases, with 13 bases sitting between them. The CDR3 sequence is CASSSEGGITGELFF. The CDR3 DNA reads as TGCGCCAGCAGCTCTGAAGGGGGTATCACCGGGGAGCTGTTTTTT.